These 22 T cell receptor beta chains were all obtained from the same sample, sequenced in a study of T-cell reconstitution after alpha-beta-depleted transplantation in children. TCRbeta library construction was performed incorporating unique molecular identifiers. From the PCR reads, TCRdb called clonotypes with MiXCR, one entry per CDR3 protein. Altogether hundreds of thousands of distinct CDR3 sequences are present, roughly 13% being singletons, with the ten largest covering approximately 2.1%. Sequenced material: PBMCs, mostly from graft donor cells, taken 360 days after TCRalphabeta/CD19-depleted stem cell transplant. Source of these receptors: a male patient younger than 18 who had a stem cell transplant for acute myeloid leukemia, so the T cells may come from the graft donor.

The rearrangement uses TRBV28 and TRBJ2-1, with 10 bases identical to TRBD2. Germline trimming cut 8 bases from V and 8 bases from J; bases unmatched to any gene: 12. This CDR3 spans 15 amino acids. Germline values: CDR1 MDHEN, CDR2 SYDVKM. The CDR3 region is CASGTSGRAKDEQFF. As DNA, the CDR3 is TGTGCCAGCGGTACGAGCGGGAGGGCCAAAGATGAGCAGTTCTTC.

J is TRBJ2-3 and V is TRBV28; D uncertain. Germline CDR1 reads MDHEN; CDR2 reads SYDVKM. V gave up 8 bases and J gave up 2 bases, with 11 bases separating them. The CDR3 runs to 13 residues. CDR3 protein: CASFRLFTDTQYF. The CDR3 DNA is TGTGCCAGCTTCAGACTCTTCACAGATACGCAGTATTTT. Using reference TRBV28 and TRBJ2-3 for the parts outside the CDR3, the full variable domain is DVKVTQSSRYLVKRTGEKVFLECVQDMDHENMFWYRQDPGLGLRLIYFSYDVKMKEKGDIPEGYSVSREKKERFSLILESASTNQTSMYLCASFRLFTDTQYFGPGTRLTVL.

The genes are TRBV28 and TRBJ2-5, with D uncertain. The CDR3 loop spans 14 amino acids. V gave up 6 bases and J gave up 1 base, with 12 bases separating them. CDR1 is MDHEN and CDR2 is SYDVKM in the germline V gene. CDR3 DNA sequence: TGTGCCAGCAGCCTGCGAGGTATCCAAGAGACCCAGTACTTC. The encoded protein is CASSLRGIQETQYF.

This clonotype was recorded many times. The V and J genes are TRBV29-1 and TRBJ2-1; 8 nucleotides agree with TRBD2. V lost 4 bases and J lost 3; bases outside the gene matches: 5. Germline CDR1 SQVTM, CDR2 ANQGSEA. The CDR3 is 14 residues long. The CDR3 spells CSVVAGRVYNEQFF. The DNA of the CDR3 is TGCAGCGTTGTGGCCGGGAGGGTCTACAATGAGCAGTTCTTC.

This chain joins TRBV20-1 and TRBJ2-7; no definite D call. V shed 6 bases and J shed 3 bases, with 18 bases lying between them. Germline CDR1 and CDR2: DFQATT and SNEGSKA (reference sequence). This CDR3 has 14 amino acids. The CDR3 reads CSAETGSFNYEQYF. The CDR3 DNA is TGCAGTGCGGAAACTGGCTCATTCAACTACGAGCAGTACTTC.

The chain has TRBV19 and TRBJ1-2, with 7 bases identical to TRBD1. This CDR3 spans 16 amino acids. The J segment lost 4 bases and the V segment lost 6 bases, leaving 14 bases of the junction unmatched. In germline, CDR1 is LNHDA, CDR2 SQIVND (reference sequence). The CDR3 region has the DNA TGTGCCAGTAGGTCGCGCACTGGGACAGCTTCCTATGGCTACACCTTC. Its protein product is CASRSRTGTASYGYTF.

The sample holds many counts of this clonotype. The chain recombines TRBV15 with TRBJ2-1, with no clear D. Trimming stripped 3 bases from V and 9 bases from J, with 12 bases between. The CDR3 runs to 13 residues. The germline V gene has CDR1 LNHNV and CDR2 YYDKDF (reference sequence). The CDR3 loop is CATSRVLGGEQFF. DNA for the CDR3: TGTGCCACCAGCAGGGTCCTAGGCGGTGAGCAGTTCTTC.

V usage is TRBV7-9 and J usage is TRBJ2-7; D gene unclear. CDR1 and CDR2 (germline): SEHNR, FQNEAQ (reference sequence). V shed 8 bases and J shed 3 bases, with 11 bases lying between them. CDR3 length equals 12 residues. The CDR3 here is CASGPRIYEQYF. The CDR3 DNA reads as TGTGCCAGCGGCCCTCGGATCTACGAGCAGTACTTC.

In DNA, the CDR3 is TGTGCCAGTTGCGGGGGTGATACGCAGTATTTT. Translating gives CASCGGDTQYF. The V and J genes are TRBV28 and TRBJ2-3; 7 positions agree with TRBD2. V shed 9 bases, J shed 6 bases, and the junction held 3 bases outside the gene matches. Germline values: CDR1 MDHEN, CDR2 SYDVKM. This CDR3 comprises 11 residues.

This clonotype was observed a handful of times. CDR3 amino acids: CASSVLARGAYEQYF. The CDR3 nucleotides read TGTGCCAGCAGTGTACTAGCCAGGGGAGCCTACGAGCAGTACTTC. The chain is built from TRBV2 and TRBJ2-7; D could derive from TRBD1 or TRBD2 (6 bases each). V was shortened by 4 bases and J by 2 bases, with 15 bases between the two germline ends. There are 15 residues in the CDR3. Germline CDR1 and CDR2: SNHLY and FYNNEI.

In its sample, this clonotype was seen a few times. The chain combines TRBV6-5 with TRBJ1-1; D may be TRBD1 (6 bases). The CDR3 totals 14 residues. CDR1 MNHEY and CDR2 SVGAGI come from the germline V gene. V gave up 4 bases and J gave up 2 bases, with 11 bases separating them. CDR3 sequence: CASSLYRENTEAFF. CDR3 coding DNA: TGTGCCAGCAGTTTATACAGGGAAAACACTGAAGCTTTCTTT.

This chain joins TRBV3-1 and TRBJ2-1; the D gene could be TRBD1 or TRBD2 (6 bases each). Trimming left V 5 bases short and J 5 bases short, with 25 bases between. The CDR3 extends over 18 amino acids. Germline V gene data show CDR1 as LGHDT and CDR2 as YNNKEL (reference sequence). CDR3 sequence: CASSSDGWGAPPNNEQFF. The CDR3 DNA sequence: TGTGCCAGCAGCTCCGACGGGTGGGGGGCCCCCCCCAACAATGAGCAGTTCTTC.

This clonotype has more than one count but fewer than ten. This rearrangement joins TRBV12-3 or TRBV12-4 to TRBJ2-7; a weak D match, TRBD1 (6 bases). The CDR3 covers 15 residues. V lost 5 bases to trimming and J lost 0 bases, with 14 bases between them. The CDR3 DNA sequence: TGTGCCAGCAGTATCTCCGGGACAAACTCCTACGAGCAGTACTTC. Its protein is CASSISGTNSYEQYF.

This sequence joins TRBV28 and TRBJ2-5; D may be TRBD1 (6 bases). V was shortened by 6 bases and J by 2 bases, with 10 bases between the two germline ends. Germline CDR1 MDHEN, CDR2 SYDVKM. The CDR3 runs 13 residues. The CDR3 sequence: CASRDRIQETQYF. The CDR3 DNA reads TGTGCCAGCAGAGACAGGATTCAAGAGACCCAGTACTTC.

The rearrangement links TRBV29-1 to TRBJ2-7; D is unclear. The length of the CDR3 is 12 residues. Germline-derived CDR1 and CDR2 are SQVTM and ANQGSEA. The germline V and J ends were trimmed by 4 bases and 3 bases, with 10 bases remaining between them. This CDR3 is CSVGRASYEQYF. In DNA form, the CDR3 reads TGCAGCGTTGGTAGGGCTAGCTACGAGCAGTACTTC.

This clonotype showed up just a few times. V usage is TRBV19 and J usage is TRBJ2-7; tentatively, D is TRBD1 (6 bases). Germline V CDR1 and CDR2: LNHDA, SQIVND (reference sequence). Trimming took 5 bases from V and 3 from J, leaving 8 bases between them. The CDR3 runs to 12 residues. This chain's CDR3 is CASSPGHYEQYF. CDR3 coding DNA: TGTGCCAGTAGTCCGGGACACTACGAGCAGTACTTC.

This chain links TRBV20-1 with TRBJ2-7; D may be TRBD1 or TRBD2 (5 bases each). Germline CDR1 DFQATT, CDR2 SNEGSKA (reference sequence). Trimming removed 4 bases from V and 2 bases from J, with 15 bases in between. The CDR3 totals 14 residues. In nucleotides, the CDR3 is TGCAGTGCTACTACTCCAGGGACCACCTACGAGCAGTACTTC. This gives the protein CSATTPGTTYEQYF.

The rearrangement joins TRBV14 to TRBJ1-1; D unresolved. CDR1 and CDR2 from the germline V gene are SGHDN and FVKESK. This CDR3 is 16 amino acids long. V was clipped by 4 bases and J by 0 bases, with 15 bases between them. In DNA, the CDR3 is TGTGCCAGCAGCCCACTTCAATGGCAACTGAACACTGAAGCTTTCTTT. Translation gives CASSPLQWQLNTEAFF.

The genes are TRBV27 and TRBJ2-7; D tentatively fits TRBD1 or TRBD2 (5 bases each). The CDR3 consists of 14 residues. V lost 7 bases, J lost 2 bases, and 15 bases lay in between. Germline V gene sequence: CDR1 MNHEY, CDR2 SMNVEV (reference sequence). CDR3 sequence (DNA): TGTGCCAGCACTTCCGGGACGGGGCCCTACGAGCAGTACTTC. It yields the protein CASTSGTGPYEQYF.

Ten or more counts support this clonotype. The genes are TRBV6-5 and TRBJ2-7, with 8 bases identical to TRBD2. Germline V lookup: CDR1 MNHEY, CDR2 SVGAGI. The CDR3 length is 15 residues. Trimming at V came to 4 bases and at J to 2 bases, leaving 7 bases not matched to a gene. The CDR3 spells CASSSKREFAYEQYF. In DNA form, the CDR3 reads TGTGCCAGCAGTTCCAAGCGGGAGTTTGCCTACGAGCAGTACTTC.

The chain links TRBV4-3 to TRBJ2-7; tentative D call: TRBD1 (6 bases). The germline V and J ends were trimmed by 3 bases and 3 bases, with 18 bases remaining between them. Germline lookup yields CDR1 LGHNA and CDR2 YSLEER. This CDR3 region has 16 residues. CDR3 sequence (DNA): TGCGCCAGCAGCCATACATTAGGACAGCCGATCTACGAGCAGTACTTC. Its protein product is CASSHTLGQPIYEQYF.

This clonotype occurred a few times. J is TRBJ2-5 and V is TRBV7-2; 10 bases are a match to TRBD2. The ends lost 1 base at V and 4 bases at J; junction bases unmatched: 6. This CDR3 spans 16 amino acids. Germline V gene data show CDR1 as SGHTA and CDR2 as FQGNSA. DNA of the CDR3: TGTGCCAGCAGCTTAGGTTTTACTAGCGGGATAGAGACCCAGTACTTC. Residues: CASSLGFTSGIETQYF.